The 18 T cell receptor beta chains below come from one sample, sequenced in a study of blood T cells in healthy people across ages. Combining a sample-barcoded 5' primer with a J-beta primer mix, a second PCR ran for about 7 to 12 cycles. In TCRdb, the 5' RACE reads were re-called with MiXCR into one record per CDR3 protein. The sample records approximately 730,000 distinct CDR3 sequences, 35% to 45% being singletons. Material for sequencing was blood. These receptors all come from a woman aged 55-69 years in good health.

This clonotype was recorded a few times. The V and J genes are TRBV24-1 and TRBJ1-3, with a possible D match to TRBD1 (5 bases). The V gene lost 3 bases and the J gene lost 4 bases, with 21 bases spanning the gap. Germline values: CDR1 KGHDR, CDR2 SFDVKD. This CDR3 has 18 amino acids. DNA of the CDR3: TGTGCCACCAGTGATCTCGGGACGGCCCAACGAATGGGAAACACCATATATTTT. It codes for CATSDLGTAQRMGNTIYF.

The V and J genes are TRBV9 and TRBJ2-5; 14 bases fit TRBD2. Germline lookup yields CDR1 SGDLS and CDR2 YYNGEE. This CDR3 has 17 amino acids. The V and J ends lost 2 bases and 5 bases, in that order; junction bases with no gene match: 8. CDR3 loop: CASSVSPGLAGEETQYF. In DNA, the CDR3 is TGTGCCAGCAGCGTCTCCCCGGGACTAGCGGGAGAGGAGACCCAGTACTTC.

The chain joins TRBV6-5 to TRBJ1-1; D is possibly TRBD1 (5 bases). CDR1 is MNHEY and CDR2 is SVGAGI in the germline V gene. The V end was cut by 0 bases, the J end by 1 base, with 12 bases between. This CDR3 has 16 residues. In DNA form, the CDR3 reads TGTGCCAGCAGTTACTCCCGGGCAGGGAAGAACACTGAAGCTTTCTTT. As protein: CASSYSRAGKNTEAFF.

The genes are TRBV4-3 and TRBJ2-3; D is perhaps TRBD1 (6 bases). V was clipped by 0 bases and J by 5 bases, with 9 bases between them. The CDR3 covers 14 residues. The V gene's germline CDR1 is LGHNA and CDR2 YSLEER. This CDR3 reads CASSQDQGRDTQYF. CDR3 nucleotide sequence: TGCGCCAGCAGCCAAGATCAGGGGAGAGATACGCAGTATTTT.

The chain carries TRBV27 and TRBJ2-5; a weak D match, TRBD2 (5 bases). This CDR3 is built from 15 residues. V dropped 0 bases and J dropped 5 bases, with 13 bases sitting between them. Per germline, CDR1 MNHEY and CDR2 SMNVEV (reference sequence). CDR3 sequence: CASSLSNGVPETQYF. Written as DNA, the CDR3 is TGTGCCAGCAGTTTATCGAACGGGGTGCCCGAGACCCAGTACTTC.

The chain links TRBV7-2 to TRBJ1-1, with D perhaps TRBD1 (6 bases). Germline values: CDR1 SGHTA, CDR2 FQGNSA. The CDR3 runs to 14 residues. V lost 6 bases to trimming and J lost 1 base, with 12 bases between them. The DNA for the CDR3 is TGTGCCAGCAGGATGCGGACAGAGAACACTGAAGCTTTCTTT. Translated: CASRMRTENTEAFF.

V usage is TRBV12-3 or TRBV12-4 and J usage is TRBJ2-1; D remains ambiguous. V lost 10 bases and J 9 bases, leaving 13 bases between the germline ends. The CDR3 spans 11 residues. CDR3 in DNA: TGTGCCATTCCCTCAATCGGTGAGCAGTTCTTC. This encodes CAIPSIGEQFF.

The chain links TRBV4-1 to TRBJ1-2, with 8 bases identical to TRBD1. The V and J ends lost 4 bases and 7 bases, in that order; junction bases with no gene match: 11. Germline CDR1 and CDR2: MGHRA and YSYEKL. This CDR3 is 15 amino acids long. The CDR3 reads CASSPNAGTGSGYTF. The CDR3 region has the DNA TGCGCCAGCAGCCCCAACGCCGGGACAGGATCTGGCTACACCTTC.

As to this clonotype: A clone one base away is much larger, so this may be a read error. The V gene is TRBV7-2, the J gene TRBJ2-5; possible D gene TRBD2, 6 bases. The ends were cut back, 8 bases at V and 2 bases at J, with 15 bases in the middle. The CDR3 runs to 14 residues. Germline CDR1 and CDR2: SGHTA and FQGNSA. This chain's CDR3 is CASGPQGGQETQYF. The CDR3 coding sequence is TGTGCCAGCGGACCTCAAGGAGGGCAAGAGACCCAGTACTTC.

The chain carries TRBV20-1 and TRBJ2-7; D ambiguous. There are 10 residues in the CDR3. CDR1 is DFQATT and CDR2 is SNEGSKA in the germline V gene (reference sequence). Deletions cut 6 bases from V and 7 bases from J, with 10 bases between. CDR3 sequence reads: CSAQYNEQYF. CDR3 nucleotides: TGCAGTGCCCAATACAATGAGCAGTACTTC.

V gene TRBV4-2 combines with J gene TRBJ2-3; D is unclear. The CDR3 sequence is 16 residues long. Trimming removed 4 bases at V and 1 base at J, with 15 bases between. The germline V gene has CDR1 LGHNA and CDR2 YNFKEQ. The CDR3 bases are TGTGCCAGCAGCCCATCCGGACCACGAGGCACAGATACGCAGTATTTT. This encodes CASSPSGPRGTDTQYF.

This chain joins TRBV7-2 and TRBJ2-5; perhaps TRBD1 as D (5 bases). CDR3 size: 15 residues. The ends were cut back, 5 bases at V and 7 bases at J, with 20 bases in the middle. Germline CDR1 reads SGHTA; CDR2 reads FQGNSA. The CDR3 sequence is CASSRQTAIGVTQYF. For the CDR3, the DNA is TGTGCCAGCAGCCGACAGACCGCGATAGGGGTGACCCAGTACTTC.

Only a few counts were recorded for this clonotype. This chain joins TRBV2 and TRBJ2-1; 8 nucleotides line up with TRBD2. The CDR3 length is 16 residues. J lost 6 bases, V lost 5 bases, and 12 bases had no gene match. Germline-derived CDR1 and CDR2 are SNHLY and FYNNEI. CDR3 DNA sequence: TGTGCCAGCAGTCTACTGATTCCTCGGGGGGGCAATGAGCAGTTCTTC. Translation: CASSLLIPRGGNEQFF.

This chain links TRBV7-9 with TRBJ2-5, with 15 positions matching TRBD2. CDR3 length: 17 residues. Germline V gene lookup returns CDR1 SEHNR and CDR2 FQNEAQ (reference sequence). Unmatched junction bases numbered 4, after V lost 1 base and J lost 4 bases. This CDR3 reads CASSLDGLAGGPETQYF. In DNA, the CDR3 is TGTGCCAGCAGCTTAGATGGACTAGCGGGGGGGCCAGAGACCCAGTACTTC.

In the case of this clonotype: Germline and junction disagree at one end, which may indicate a read error. The chain has TRBV29-1 and TRBJ1-2, with D hard to call. Germline V lookup: CDR1 SQVTM, CDR2 ANQGSEA. The CDR3 length is 13 residues. The CDR3 protein is CSAEEGNNYGYTF. CDR3 bases: TGCAGCGCTGAAGAAGGGAATAACTATGGCTACACCTTC.

Only a few counts were recorded for this clonotype. The chain couples TRBV4-3 to TRBJ2-3; D is perhaps TRBD1 or TRBD2 (7 bases each). V lost 2 bases to trimming and J lost 3 bases, with 21 bases between them. Germline V gene lookup returns CDR1 LGHNA and CDR2 YSLEER. The CDR3 consists of 18 residues. CDR3 nucleotide sequence: TGCGCCAGCAGCCAAAAGGGGGCGGGAGCGGGGAGAACAGATACGCAGTATTTT. Translating gives CASSQKGAGAGRTDTQYF.

The chain uses TRBV6-2 or TRBV6-3 and TRBJ2-1, with 10 bases identical to TRBD2. CDR1 is MNHEY, CDR2 SVGEGT, per germline. The CDR3 sequence is 17 residues long. Germline trimming cut 6 bases from V and 1 base from J; bases unmatched to any gene: 9. As DNA, the CDR3 is TGTGCCAGCAGGGGAAGAAGCGGGGGGGATTCCTACAATGAGCAGTTCTTC. Translating it yields CASRGRSGGDSYNEQFF.

V and J are TRBV7-3 and TRBJ2-5; 13 positions match TRBD2. This CDR3 contains 16 residues. The junction had 8 bases not matched to a gene; V was cut back by 5 bases and J by 5 bases. From germline, CDR1 is SGHTA and CDR2 FQGTGA. CDR3 coding DNA: TGTGCCAGCAGCCTGGGGACTAGCGGGGTTTCGGAGACCCAGTACTTC. It translates to CASSLGTSGVSETQYF.